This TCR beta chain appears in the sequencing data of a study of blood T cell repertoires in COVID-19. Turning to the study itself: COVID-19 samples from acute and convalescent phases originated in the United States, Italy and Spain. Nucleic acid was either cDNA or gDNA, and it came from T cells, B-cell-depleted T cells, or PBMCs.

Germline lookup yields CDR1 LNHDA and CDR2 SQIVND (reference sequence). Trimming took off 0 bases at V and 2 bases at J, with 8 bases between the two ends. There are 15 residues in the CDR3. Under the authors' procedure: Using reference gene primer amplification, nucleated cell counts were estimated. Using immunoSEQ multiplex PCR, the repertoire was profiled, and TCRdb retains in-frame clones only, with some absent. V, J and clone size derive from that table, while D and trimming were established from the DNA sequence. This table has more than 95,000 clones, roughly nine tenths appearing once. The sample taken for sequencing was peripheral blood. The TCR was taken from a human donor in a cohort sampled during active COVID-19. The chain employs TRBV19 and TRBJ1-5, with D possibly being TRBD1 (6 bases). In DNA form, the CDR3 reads TGTGCCAGTAGTATAGAGGGGGCTCGCAATCAGCCCCAGCATTTT. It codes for CASSIEGARNQPQHF.